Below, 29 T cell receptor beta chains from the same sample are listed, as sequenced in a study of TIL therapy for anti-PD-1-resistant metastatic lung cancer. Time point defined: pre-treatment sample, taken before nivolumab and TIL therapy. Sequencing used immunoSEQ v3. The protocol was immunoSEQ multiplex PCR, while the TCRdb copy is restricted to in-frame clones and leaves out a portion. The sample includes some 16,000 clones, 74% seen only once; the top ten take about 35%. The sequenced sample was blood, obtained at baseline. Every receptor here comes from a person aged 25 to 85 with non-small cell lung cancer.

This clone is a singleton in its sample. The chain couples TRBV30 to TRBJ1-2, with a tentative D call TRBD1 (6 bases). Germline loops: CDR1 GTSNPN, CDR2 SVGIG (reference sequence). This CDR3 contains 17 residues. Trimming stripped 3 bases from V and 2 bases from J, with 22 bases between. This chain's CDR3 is CAWRWGRGAGANYGYTF. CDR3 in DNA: TGTGCCTGGAGATGGGGGCGGGGGGCGGGGGCCAACTATGGCTACACCTTC.

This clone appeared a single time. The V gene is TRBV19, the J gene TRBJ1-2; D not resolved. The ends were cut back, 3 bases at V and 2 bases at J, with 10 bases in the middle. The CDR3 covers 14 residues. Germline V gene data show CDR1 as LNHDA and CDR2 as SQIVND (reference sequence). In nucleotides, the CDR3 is TGTGCCAGTAGTATCGGACCGAGCAACTATGGCTACACCTTC. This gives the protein CASSIGPSNYGYTF.

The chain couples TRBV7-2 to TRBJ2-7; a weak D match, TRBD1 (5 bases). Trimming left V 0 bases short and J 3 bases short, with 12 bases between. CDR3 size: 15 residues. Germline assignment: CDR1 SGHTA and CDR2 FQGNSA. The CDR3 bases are TGTGCCAGCAGCTTAGCCCCGACAGTCGACTACGAGCAGTACTTC. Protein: CASSLAPTVDYEQYF. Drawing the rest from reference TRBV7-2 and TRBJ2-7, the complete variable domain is GAGVSQSPSNKVTEKGKDVELRCDPISGHTALYWYRQSLGQGLEFLIYFQGNSAPDKSGLPSDRFSAERTGGSVSTLTIQRTQQEDSAVYLCASSLAPTVDYEQYFGPGTRLTVT.

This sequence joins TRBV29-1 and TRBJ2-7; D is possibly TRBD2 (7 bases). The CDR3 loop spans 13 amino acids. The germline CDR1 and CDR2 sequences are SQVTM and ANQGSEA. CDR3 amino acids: CSIEGGGPYGQYF. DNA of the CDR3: TGCAGTATTGAGGGGGGAGGGCCCTATGGGCAGTACTTC.

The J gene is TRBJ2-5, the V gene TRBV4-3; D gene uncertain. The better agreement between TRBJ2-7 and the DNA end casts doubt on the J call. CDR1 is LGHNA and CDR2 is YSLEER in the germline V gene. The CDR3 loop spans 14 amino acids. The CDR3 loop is CASSVYLGSYEQYF. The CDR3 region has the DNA TGCGCCAGCAGCGTATATCTCGGTTCCTACGAGCAGTACTTC.

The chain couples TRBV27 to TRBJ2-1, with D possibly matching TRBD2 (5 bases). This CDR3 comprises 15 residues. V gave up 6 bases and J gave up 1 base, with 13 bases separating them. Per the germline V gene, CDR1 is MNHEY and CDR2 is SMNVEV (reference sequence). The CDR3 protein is CASSRRAESYNEQFF. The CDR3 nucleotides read TGTGCCAGCAGCCGGCGGGCAGAGTCCTACAATGAGCAGTTCTTC.

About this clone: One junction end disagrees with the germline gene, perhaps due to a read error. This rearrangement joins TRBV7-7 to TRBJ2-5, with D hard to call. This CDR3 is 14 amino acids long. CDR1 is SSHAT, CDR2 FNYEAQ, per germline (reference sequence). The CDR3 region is CASSRKAGQETQYF. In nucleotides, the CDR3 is TGTGCTAGCAGCCGGAAGGCCGGACAAGAGACCCAGTACTTC.

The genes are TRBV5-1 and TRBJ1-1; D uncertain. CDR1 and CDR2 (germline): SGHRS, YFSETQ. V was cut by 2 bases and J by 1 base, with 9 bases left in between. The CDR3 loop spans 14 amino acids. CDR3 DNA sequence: TGCGCCAGCAGCTTTTCGGCAGAGAACACTGAAGCTTTCTTT. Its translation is CASSFSAENTEAFF. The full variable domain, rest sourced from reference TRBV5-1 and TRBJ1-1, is KAGVTQTPRYLIKTRGQQVTLSCSPISGHRSVSWYQQTPGQGLQFLFEYFSETQRNKGNFPGRFSGRQFSNSRSEMNVSTLELGDSALYLCASSFSAENTEAFFGQGTRLTVV.

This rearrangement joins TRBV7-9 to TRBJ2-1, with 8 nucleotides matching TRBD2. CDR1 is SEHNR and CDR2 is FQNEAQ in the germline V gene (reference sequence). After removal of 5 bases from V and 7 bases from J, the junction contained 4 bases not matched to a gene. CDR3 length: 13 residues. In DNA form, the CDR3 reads TGTGCCAGCAGCGCCGGACTAGCTAATGAGCAGTTCTTC. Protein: CASSAGLANEQFF.

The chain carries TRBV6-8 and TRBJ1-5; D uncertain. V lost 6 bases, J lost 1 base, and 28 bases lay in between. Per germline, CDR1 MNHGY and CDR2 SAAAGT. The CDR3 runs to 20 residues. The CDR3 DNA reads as TGTGCCAGCAGCCCCGGACCCTGCCTCTTGGCGTGCTTAAGCAATCAGCCCCAGCATTTT. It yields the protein CASSPGPCLLACLSNQPQHF.

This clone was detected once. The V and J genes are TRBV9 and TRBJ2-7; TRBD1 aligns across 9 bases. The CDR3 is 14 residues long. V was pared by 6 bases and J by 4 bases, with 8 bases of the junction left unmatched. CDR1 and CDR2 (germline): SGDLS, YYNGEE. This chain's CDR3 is CASNAAGQGYEQYF. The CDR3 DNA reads TGTGCCAGCAACGCCGCGGGACAGGGTTACGAGCAGTACTTC.

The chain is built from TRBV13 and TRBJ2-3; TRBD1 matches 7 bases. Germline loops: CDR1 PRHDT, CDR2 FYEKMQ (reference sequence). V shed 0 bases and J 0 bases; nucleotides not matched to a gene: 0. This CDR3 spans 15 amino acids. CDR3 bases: TGTGCCAGCAGCTTAGGACAGGGGAGCACAGATACGCAGTATTTT. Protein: CASSLGQGSTDTQYF.

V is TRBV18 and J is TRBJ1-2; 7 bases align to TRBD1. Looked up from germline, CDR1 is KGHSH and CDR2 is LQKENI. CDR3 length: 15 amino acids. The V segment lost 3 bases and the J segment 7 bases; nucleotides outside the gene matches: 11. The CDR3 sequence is CASSPGRGDGLGYTF. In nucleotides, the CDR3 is TGTGCCAGCTCACCCGGCAGGGGGGACGGTCTTGGCTACACCTTC.

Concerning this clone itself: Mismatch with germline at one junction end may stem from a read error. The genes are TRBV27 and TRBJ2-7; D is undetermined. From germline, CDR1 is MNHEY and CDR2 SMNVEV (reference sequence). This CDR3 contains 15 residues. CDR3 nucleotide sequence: TGTGCCAGCGGGGTAATTACGGAAGGTGGATACGGGCAGTACTTC. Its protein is CASGVITEGGYGQYF.

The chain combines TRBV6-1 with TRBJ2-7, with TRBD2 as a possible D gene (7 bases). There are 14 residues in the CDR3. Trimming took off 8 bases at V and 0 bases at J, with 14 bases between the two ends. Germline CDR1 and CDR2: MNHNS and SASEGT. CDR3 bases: TGTGCCAGCGAGAGGGGGGGGAGCTCCTACGAGCAGTACTTC. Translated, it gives CASERGGSSYEQYF.

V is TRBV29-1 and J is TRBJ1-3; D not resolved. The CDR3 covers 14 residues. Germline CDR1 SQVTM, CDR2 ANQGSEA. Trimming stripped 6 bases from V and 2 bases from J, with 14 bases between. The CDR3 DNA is TGCAGCGTCCTTGGGTCGAACCCTGGAAACACCATATATTTT. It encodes CSVLGSNPGNTIYF.

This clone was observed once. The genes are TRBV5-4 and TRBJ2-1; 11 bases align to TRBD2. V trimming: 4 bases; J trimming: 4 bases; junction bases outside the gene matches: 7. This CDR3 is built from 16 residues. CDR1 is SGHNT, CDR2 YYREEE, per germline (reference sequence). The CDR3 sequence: CASSPRLAGRYNEQFF. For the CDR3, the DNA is TGTGCCAGCAGCCCGAGACTAGCGGGGAGATACAATGAGCAGTTCTTC. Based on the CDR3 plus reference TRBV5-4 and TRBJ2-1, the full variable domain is ETGVTQSPTHLIKTRGQQVTLRCSSQSGHNTVSWYQQALGQGPQFIFQYYREEENGRGNFPPRFSGLQFPNYSSELNVNALELDDSALYLCASSPRLAGRYNEQFFGPGTRLTVL.

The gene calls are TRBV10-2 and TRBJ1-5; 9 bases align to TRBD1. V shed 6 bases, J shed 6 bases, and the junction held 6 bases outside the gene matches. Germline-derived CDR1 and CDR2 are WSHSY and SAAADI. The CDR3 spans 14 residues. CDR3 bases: TGCGCCAGCAGGACAGGGGGAGAGGGTCAGCCCCAGCATTTT. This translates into CASRTGGEGQPQHF.

CDR3 sequence: CASSEKKDGGNTIYF. In DNA, the CDR3 is TGTGCCAGCAGTGAGAAGAAGGACGGAGGAAACACCATATATTTT. The rearrangement links TRBV6-1 to TRBJ1-3; no firm D call. The V and J ends lost 3 bases and 4 bases respectively, with 13 bases between them. Germline V gene sequence: CDR1 MNHNS, CDR2 SASEGT. This CDR3 is built from 15 residues.

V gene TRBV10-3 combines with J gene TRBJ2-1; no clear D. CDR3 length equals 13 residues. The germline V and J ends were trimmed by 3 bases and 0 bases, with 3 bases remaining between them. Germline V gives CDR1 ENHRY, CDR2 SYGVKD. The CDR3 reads CAISDPSYNEQFF. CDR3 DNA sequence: TGTGCCATCAGTGACCCCTCCTACAATGAGCAGTTCTTC.

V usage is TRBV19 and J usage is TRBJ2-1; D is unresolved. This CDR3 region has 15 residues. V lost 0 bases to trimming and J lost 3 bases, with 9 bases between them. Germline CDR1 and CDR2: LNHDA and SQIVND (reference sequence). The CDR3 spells CASSIEHANYNEQFF. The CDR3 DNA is TGTGCCAGTAGTATAGAACACGCTAACTACAATGAGCAGTTCTTC.

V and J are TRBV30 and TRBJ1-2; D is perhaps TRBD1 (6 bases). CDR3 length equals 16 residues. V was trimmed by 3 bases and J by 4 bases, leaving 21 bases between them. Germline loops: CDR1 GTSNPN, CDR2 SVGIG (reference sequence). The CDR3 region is CAWSKGLGGTGYGYTF. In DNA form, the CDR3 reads TGTGCCTGGAGCAAAGGCCTAGGGGGGACTGGCTATGGCTACACCTTC.

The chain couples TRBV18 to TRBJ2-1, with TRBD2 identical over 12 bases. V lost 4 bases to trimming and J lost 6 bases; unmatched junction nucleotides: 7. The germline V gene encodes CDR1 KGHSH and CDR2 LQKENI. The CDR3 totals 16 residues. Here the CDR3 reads CASSQASSGGANEQFF. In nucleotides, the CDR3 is TGTGCCAGCTCACAGGCGTCTAGCGGGGGGGCCAATGAGCAGTTCTTC.

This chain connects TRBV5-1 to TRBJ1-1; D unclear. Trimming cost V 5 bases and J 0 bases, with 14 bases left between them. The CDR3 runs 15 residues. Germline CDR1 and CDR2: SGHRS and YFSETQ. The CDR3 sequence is CASSLWTLMNTEAFF. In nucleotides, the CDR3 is TGCGCCAGCAGTCTATGGACCCTCATGAACACTGAAGCTTTCTTT.

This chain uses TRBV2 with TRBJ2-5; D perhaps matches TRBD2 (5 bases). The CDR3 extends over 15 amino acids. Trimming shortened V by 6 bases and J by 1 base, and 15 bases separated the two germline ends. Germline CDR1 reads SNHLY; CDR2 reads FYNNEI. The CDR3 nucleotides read TGTGCCAGCAGCCCGACGCGGGTAAGCCAAGAGACCCAGTACTTC. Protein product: CASSPTRVSQETQYF.

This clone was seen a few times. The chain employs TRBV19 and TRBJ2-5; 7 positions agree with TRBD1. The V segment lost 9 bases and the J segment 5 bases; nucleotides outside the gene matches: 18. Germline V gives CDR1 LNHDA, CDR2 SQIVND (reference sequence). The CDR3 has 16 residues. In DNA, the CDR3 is TGTGCCAGACTCAAGACAGGGTGGCGGTCTTGGGAGACCCAGTACTTC. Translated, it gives CARLKTGWRSWETQYF.

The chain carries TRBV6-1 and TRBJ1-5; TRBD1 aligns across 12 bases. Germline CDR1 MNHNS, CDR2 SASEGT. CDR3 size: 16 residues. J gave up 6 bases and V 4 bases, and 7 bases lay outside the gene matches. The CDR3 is CASSAGQGAGVQPQHF. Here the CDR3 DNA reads TGTGCCAGCAGTGCGGGACAGGGGGCCGGAGTTCAGCCCCAGCATTTT.

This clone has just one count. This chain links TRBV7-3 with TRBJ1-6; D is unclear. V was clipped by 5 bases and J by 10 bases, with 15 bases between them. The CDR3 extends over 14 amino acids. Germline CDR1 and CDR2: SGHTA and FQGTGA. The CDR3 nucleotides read TGTGCCAGCAGCCCAAATCCGGGTACATCACCCCTCCACTTT. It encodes CASSPNPGTSPLHF.

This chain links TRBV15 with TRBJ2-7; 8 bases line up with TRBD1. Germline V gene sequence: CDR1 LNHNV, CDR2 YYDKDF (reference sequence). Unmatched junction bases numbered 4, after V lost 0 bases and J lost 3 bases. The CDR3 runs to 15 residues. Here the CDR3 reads CATSREGTGGYEQYF. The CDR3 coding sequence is TGTGCCACCAGCAGAGAAGGGACAGGAGGCTACGAGCAGTACTTC.